What follows are 26 T cell receptor beta chains derived from one specimen sequenced in a study of blood T cell repertoires in COVID-19. Repertoires were generated with immunoSEQ multiplex PCR, while TCRdb's copy carries only in-frame clones and drops some. The table includes roughly 430,000 clones, 88% detected once. The specimen sequenced was PBMCs or T cells enriched from blood (not recorded which). Every receptor here comes from a middle-aged woman with acute COVID-19.

This clone was counted once. V usage is TRBV9 and J usage is TRBJ1-1, with TRBD1 as a possible D gene (6 bases). Per germline, CDR1 SGDLS and CDR2 YYNGEE. V gave up 0 bases and J gave up 6 bases, with 12 bases separating them. The CDR3 length is 14 residues. The CDR3 reads CASSVEAGGPEAFF. The DNA for the CDR3 is TGTGCCAGCAGCGTAGAGGCCGGGGGGCCTGAAGCTTTCTTT.

This clone was seen once. The V and J genes are TRBV3-1 (or the pseudogene TRBV3-2) and TRBJ2-3; D call uncertain. The germline V gene encodes CDR1 LGHDT and CDR2 YNNKEL (reference sequence). The CDR3 totals 14 residues. V lost 1 base and J 4 bases, leaving 9 bases between the germline ends. CDR3 nucleotides: TGTGCCAGCAGCCAAGCGGGTAGATCAGATACGCAGTATTTT. It is translated as CASSQAGRSDTQYF.

The V and J genes are TRBV18 and TRBJ2-1, with 7 nucleotides matching TRBD2. This CDR3 spans 14 amino acids. Germline trimming cut 3 bases from V and 8 bases from J; bases unmatched to any gene: 7. Germline V gene lookup returns CDR1 KGHSH and CDR2 LQKENI. The CDR3 sequence is CASSPGGGLDEQFF. The CDR3 bases are TGTGCCAGCTCACCGGGGGGGGGTCTGGATGAGCAGTTCTTC.

The chain couples TRBV3-1 (or the pseudogene TRBV3-2) to TRBJ1-1; D gene ambiguous. The CDR3 totals 13 residues. V was pared by 2 bases and J by 10 bases, with 14 bases between. The V gene's germline CDR1 is LGHDT and CDR2 YNNKEL (reference sequence). The CDR3 sequence: CASSQKGPGRAFF. The CDR3 coding sequence is TGTGCCAGCAGCCAAAAAGGTCCTGGGAGAGCTTTCTTT.

Comment on this clone: Other nucleotide sequences from this sample produce the same CDR3. The chain has TRBV5-1 and TRBJ1-1; D might be TRBD1 (5 bases). Trimming left V 2 bases short and J 3 bases short, with 8 bases between. This CDR3 is 13 amino acids long. Germline loops: CDR1 SGHRS, CDR2 YFSETQ. CDR3 in DNA: TGCGCCAGCAGCTTCGGGGGGGACACTGAAGCTTTCTTT. Amino acid sequence: CASSFGGDTEAFF.

The J gene is TRBJ2-3, the V gene TRBV12-1; the tabulated D call, TRBD1, remains unverified against the DNA. TRBV12-1 is tagged as a pseudogene. The CDR3 has 16 residues. The CDR3 DNA reads TGTGCCAGCAGCTCCCATCCGGGACAGGGGGCAGATACGCAGTATTTT. Translated, it gives CASSSHPGQGADTQYF.

The rearrangement links TRBV9 to TRBJ2-2; possible D gene TRBD2, 5 bases. V lost 0 bases, J lost 6 bases, and 12 bases lay in between. Germline CDR1 reads SGDLS; CDR2 reads YYNGEE. This CDR3 comprises 15 residues. Here the CDR3 reads CASSVVSSSPGELFF. DNA for the CDR3: TGTGCCAGCAGCGTAGTTTCTTCTAGCCCCGGGGAGCTGTTTTTT.

The chain couples TRBV9 to TRBJ1-1; unclear D gene. The germline V gene encodes CDR1 SGDLS and CDR2 YYNGEE. V was trimmed by 0 bases and J by 8 bases, leaving 14 bases between them. This CDR3 comprises 14 residues. CDR3 DNA: TGTGCCAGCAGCGTAGAAGAGACACAGCCGGAAGCTTTCTTT. Translating it yields CASSVEETQPEAFF. The variable domain in full, completed from reference TRBV9 and TRBJ1-1, reads DSGVTQTPKHLITATGQRVTLRCSPRSGDLSVYWYQQSLDQGLQFLIQYYNGEERAKGNILERFSAQQFPDLHSELNLSSLELGDSALYFCASSVEETQPEAFFGQGTRLTVV.

V and J are TRBV12-5 and TRBJ1-1; 7 nucleotides agree with TRBD1. The CDR3 totals 13 residues. Looked up from germline, CDR1 is LGHNT and CDR2 is FRNRAP. V shed 5 bases and J 5 bases; nucleotides not matched to a gene: 5. Here the CDR3 reads CASGQTGSTEAFF. As DNA, the CDR3 is TGTGCTAGTGGTCAGACAGGGAGTACTGAAGCTTTCTTT.

The rearrangement uses TRBV5-1 and TRBJ2-7; D not resolved. The CDR3 has 16 amino acids. The germline CDR1 and CDR2 sequences are SGHRS and YFSETQ. Trimming cost V 1 base and J 1 base, with 15 bases left between them. Here the CDR3 reads CASSLNSATGSYEQYF. Written as DNA, the CDR3 is TGCGCCAGCAGCTTGAACTCAGCGACCGGGTCCTACGAGCAGTACTTC.

The chain recombines TRBV25-1 with TRBJ2-7; 8 bases map to TRBD1. V lost 3 bases, J lost 3 bases, and 7 bases stayed unmatched. There are 15 residues in the CDR3. The germline CDR1 and CDR2 sequences are MGHDK and SYGVNS. The CDR3 nucleotides are TGTGCCAGCAGTGATCCAGGGGGCCAGCTCTACGAGCAGTACTTC. Translation gives CASSDPGGQLYEQYF.

This rearrangement joins TRBV19 to TRBJ1-1, with D possibly TRBD1 on 6 matching bases. Trimming left V 3 bases short and J 5 bases short, with 13 bases between. The CDR3 totals 14 residues. In germline, CDR1 is LNHDA, CDR2 SQIVND (reference sequence). The CDR3 sequence is CASSMGRGKTEAFF. The CDR3 DNA reads TGTGCCAGTAGTATGGGCAGGGGAAAGACTGAAGCTTTCTTT.

The chain couples TRBV19 to TRBJ1-5; D unresolved. Between the trimmed V and J ends, which lost 4 bases and 9 bases, there was a span of 10 bases. CDR3 size: 12 residues. CDR1 and CDR2 from the germline V gene are LNHDA and SQIVND (reference sequence). The DNA for the CDR3 is TGTGCCAGTAGTACGGAATCAGGGCCCCAGCATTTT. It yields the protein CASSTESGPQHF.

The genes are TRBV21-1 and TRBJ1-4; whether TRBD1, the table's D call, matches the DNA was not checked. TRBV21-1 is a pseudogene locus. The CDR3 contains 14 residues. This CDR3 is CASSSTGVEEKLFF. The CDR3 DNA sequence: TGTGCCAGCAGCAGTACAGGGGTCGAGGAAAAACTGTTTTTT.

This clone was detected only once. The rearrangement uses TRBV18 and TRBJ2-1; TRBD1 matches at 7 bases. The trim removed 2 bases at V and 7 bases at J, leaving 2 bases unmatched. CDR1 is KGHSH and CDR2 is LQKENI in the germline V gene. The CDR3 consists of 13 residues. This CDR3 is CASSPIRGNEQFF. The CDR3 DNA follows: TGTGCCAGCTCACCAATCAGGGGGAATGAGCAGTTCTTC.

This chain joins TRBV18 and TRBJ1-1; perhaps TRBD1 as D (6 bases). The V end lost 2 bases, the J end lost 4 bases, and 11 bases lay between the germline ends. The CDR3 spans 14 residues. Germline V CDR1 and CDR2: KGHSH, LQKENI. The CDR3 DNA is TGTGCCAGCTCACCAGGGGGCGAAAGCACTGAAGCTTTCTTT. It codes for CASSPGGESTEAFF.

In this sample, this clone turned up once. The rearrangement uses TRBV5-1 and TRBJ1-1; perhaps TRBD1 as D (5 bases). From germline, CDR1 is SGHRS and CDR2 YFSETQ. V gave up 1 base and J gave up 2 bases, with 6 bases separating them. The CDR3 is made up of 13 amino acids. CDR3: CASSLRGNTEAFF. The CDR3, as DNA: TGCGCCAGCAGCTTGAGGGGCAACACTGAAGCTTTCTTT.

The J gene is TRBJ1-5, the V gene TRBV21-1; the table assigns TRBD1, which was not confirmed against the DNA. TRBV21-1 is marked as a pseudogene. The CDR3 totals 15 residues. As DNA, the CDR3 is TGTGCCAGCAGCAATCTGGACAGGGAGGAACAGCCCCAGCATTTT. It translates to CASSNLDREEQPQHF.

The V gene is TRBV10-3, the J gene TRBJ1-2, with TRBD1 matching 9 bases. The CDR3 runs 15 residues. J was trimmed by 3 bases and V by 7 bases; bases with no gene match: 9. Germline V gene data show CDR1 as ENHRY and CDR2 as SYGVKD. CDR3 protein: CAINPGQGLDYGYTF. The CDR3 nucleotides are TGTGCCATCAACCCGGGACAGGGTTTGGACTATGGCTACACCTTC.

The gene calls are TRBV11-2 and TRBJ1-3, with D unresolved. CDR1 and CDR2 (germline): SGHAT, FQNNGV. V was clipped by 1 base and J by 2 bases, with 15 bases between them. The CDR3 covers 17 residues. The CDR3: CASSLVLKSTPGNTIYF. CDR3 sequence (DNA): TGTGCCAGCAGCTTAGTACTAAAATCGACCCCTGGAAACACCATATATTTT.

The chain recombines TRBV7-9 with TRBJ1-1, with 9 bases matching TRBD1. V lost 2 bases to trimming and J lost 0 bases; unmatched junction nucleotides: 1. CDR1 is SEHNR, CDR2 FQNEAQ, per germline (reference sequence). The CDR3 length is 15 residues. The CDR3 loop is CASSLRDRVNTEAFF. CDR3 coding DNA: TGTGCCAGCAGCTTAAGGGACAGGGTGAACACTGAAGCTTTCTTT.

This chain joins TRBV30 and TRBJ2-5, with D possibly being TRBD2 (6 bases). The germline V and J ends were trimmed by 3 bases and 2 bases, with 16 bases remaining between them. This CDR3 comprises 15 residues. Germline V gene lookup returns CDR1 GTSNPN and CDR2 SVGIG (reference sequence). The CDR3 sequence is CAWRGWGTGQETQYF. CDR3 nucleotide sequence: TGTGCCTGGAGGGGGTGGGGGACTGGGCAAGAGACCCAGTACTTC.

This chain's CDR3 is CAWSTLAGGRADTQYF. The CDR3 bases are TGTGCCTGGAGTACTCTAGCGGGGGGGCGGGCAGATACGCAGTATTTT. The rearrangement uses TRBV30 and TRBJ2-3; 12 bases map to TRBD2. The germline V gene encodes CDR1 GTSNPN and CDR2 SVGIG (reference sequence). The CDR3 spans 16 residues. With V trimmed by 2 bases and J by 4 bases, 7 bases remained unmatched.

The rearrangement joins TRBV6-1 to TRBJ2-3; 8 nucleotides line up with TRBD2. The CDR3 extends over 15 amino acids. CDR1 is MNHNS, CDR2 SASEGT, per germline. V shed 3 bases and J 2 bases; nucleotides not matched to a gene: 4. This CDR3 is CASSDPGGFTDTQYF. The CDR3 DNA sequence: TGTGCCAGCAGTGATCCGGGGGGGTTCACAGATACGCAGTATTTT.

This chain joins TRBV2 and TRBJ2-7, with 8 bases aligning to TRBD1. Germline-derived CDR1 and CDR2 are SNHLY and FYNNEI. The trim removed 4 bases at V and 5 bases at J, leaving 7 bases unmatched. CDR3 length equals 14 residues. In DNA form, the CDR3 reads TGTGCCAGCAGTGTAAGCCGGGACAGGCACGAGCAGTACTTC. Protein: CASSVSRDRHEQYF.

The chain combines TRBV9 with TRBJ2-6, with TRBD1 identical over 9 bases. The trim removed 2 bases at V and 4 bases at J, leaving 4 bases unmatched. This CDR3 is built from 16 residues. Germline CDR1 SGDLS, CDR2 YYNGEE. The CDR3 DNA sequence: TGTGCCAGCAGCGTGGGGACAGGGTCCGGGGCCAACGTCCTGACTTTC. This codes for CASSVGTGSGANVLTF.